The present T cell receptor (beta chain) was sequenced within a study of OX40 agonist ivuxolimab in advanced cancers. Across the whole study: The dose-escalation group included hepatocellular carcinoma, melanoma, renal cell carcinoma and head and neck cancer. Three patients responded partially, comprising one with hepatocellular carcinoma and two with cutaneous melanoma. Study findings and constraints: Among the lowest levels of clonal expansion were found in partial responders at 0.1-3.0 mg/kg. Low normalized T-cell clonal expansion was also seen in some nonresponders.

As concerns this clone: Its specificity is unknown.

Profiled with immunoSEQ multiplex PCR; TCRdb holds only in-frame clones, not every one. The profile shows about 49,000 clones, under 90% of them singletons. The CDR3 spans 14 residues. V was trimmed by 7 bases and J by 0 bases, leaving 11 bases between them. The germline V gene encodes CDR1 MDHEN and CDR2 SYDVKM. This chain connects TRBV28 to TRBJ2-3; no firm D call. The sequences come from CD4+ or CD8+ T cells sorted from blood, collected in a trial of the OX40 agonist ivuxolimab. The clonotype was recovered from an adult with an advanced solid tumor such as melanoma, head and neck, liver or kidney cancer. CDR3: CASTGSGSTDTQYF. The DNA of the CDR3 is TGTGCCAGCACCGGATCCGGGAGCACAGATACGCAGTATTTT.